This T cell receptor (beta chain) came from a study of T cell changes during pregnancy in multiple sclerosis. The method was immunoSEQ multiplex PCR; TCRdb's version includes in-frame clones alone and lacks a portion of them. The profile shows some 70,000 clones, roughly 90% of them singletons. The CDR3 spans 20 residues. The germline V gene has CDR1 KGHSH and CDR2 LQKENI. Germline trimming cut 1 base from V and 1 base from J; bases unmatched to any gene: 16. The sequences come from peripheral blood, collected after pregnancy. This sequence originates from a female donor in good health, enrolled as a control in a pregnancy study. The chain joins TRBV18 to TRBJ1-1; 9 bases align to TRBD1. The CDR3 reads CASSPLHTGTGQTENTEAFF. CDR3 in DNA: TGTGCCAGCTCACCACTACACACCGGGACAGGGCAAACCGAGAACACTGAAGCTTTCTTT. Supplemented by reference TRBV18 and TRBJ1-1, the full variable domain reads NAGVMQNPRHLVRRRGQEARLRCSPMKGHSHVYWYRQLPEEGLKFMVYLQKENIIDESGMPKERFSAEFPKEGPSILRIQQVVRGDSAAYFCASSPLHTGTGQTENTEAFFGQGTRLTVV.